This entry lists 6 T cell receptor beta chains sequenced from one sample in a study of T-cell reconstitution after alpha-beta-depleted transplantation in children. Construction of the TCRbeta library involved unique molecular identifiers. In TCRdb, the PCR reads were re-called with MiXCR into one record per CDR3 protein. This table has some 590,000 distinct CDR3 sequences, over 9.5% appearing once. The sequenced sample was PBMCs from the stem cell graft donor, obtained from the stem cell graft. The receptors were gathered from a human donor who donated a stem cell graft to a child with acute myeloid leukemia.

This clonotype was observed at least ten times. The chain uses TRBV28 and TRBJ2-1, with no clear D. The CDR3 is made up of 11 amino acids. Germline V gene lookup returns CDR1 MDHEN and CDR2 SYDVKM. Trimming removed 3 bases from V and 6 bases from J, with 3 bases in between. This chain's CDR3 is CASSFVNEQFF. As DNA, the CDR3 is TGTGCCAGCAGTTTTGTCAATGAGCAGTTCTTC.

The chain links TRBV7-2 to TRBJ1-1; D not certain. The CDR3 totals 12 residues. V dropped 3 bases and J dropped 9 bases, with 11 bases sitting between them. Germline V gene data show CDR1 as SGHTA and CDR2 as FQGNSA. The chain's CDR3 is CASSFVQRQAFF. The DNA of the CDR3 is TGTGCCAGCAGCTTCGTTCAAAGGCAAGCTTTCTTT.

In this sample, this clonotype turned up a few times. The chain employs TRBV29-1 and TRBJ2-7; 8 bases are shared with TRBD1. The CDR3 length is 13 residues. J was trimmed by 5 bases and V by 6 bases; bases with no gene match: 9. CDR1 is SQVTM and CDR2 is ANQGSEA in the germline V gene. The CDR3 coding sequence is TGCAGCGTCTCACAGGGGGAGATGAACGAGCAGTACTTC. Translating it yields CSVSQGEMNEQYF.

This clonotype was found a few times. V is TRBV4-2 and J is TRBJ2-7; the match to TRBD2 covers 14 bases. The CDR3 sequence is 18 residues long. The germline V gene encodes CDR1 LGHNA and CDR2 YNFKEQ. The junction had 6 bases not matched to a gene; V was cut back by 2 bases and J by 0 bases. The CDR3 here is CASSQPGLAGENSYEQYF. The CDR3 coding sequence is TGTGCCAGCAGCCAACCGGGACTAGCGGGAGAGAACTCCTACGAGCAGTACTTC.

The genes are TRBV30 and TRBJ2-7; TRBD2 matches at 10 bases. The ends lost 3 bases at V and 5 bases at J; junction bases unmatched: 10. Germline V gives CDR1 GTSNPN, CDR2 SVGIG (reference sequence). The CDR3 runs to 15 residues. The CDR3 DNA follows: TGTGCCTGGAGCGCAAGCGGGAGGGCCGGTCACGAGCAGTACTTC. Its protein product is CAWSASGRAGHEQYF.

The table lists this clonotype with many counts. V usage is TRBV24-1 and J usage is TRBJ2-1; no definite D call. Trimming pared 4 bases from V and 6 bases from J, leaving 3 bases between. This CDR3 contains 11 residues. The germline V gene encodes CDR1 KGHDR and CDR2 SFDVKD. CDR3 loop: CATSEVNEQFF. DNA for the CDR3: TGTGCCACCAGTGAAGTCAATGAGCAGTTCTTC.